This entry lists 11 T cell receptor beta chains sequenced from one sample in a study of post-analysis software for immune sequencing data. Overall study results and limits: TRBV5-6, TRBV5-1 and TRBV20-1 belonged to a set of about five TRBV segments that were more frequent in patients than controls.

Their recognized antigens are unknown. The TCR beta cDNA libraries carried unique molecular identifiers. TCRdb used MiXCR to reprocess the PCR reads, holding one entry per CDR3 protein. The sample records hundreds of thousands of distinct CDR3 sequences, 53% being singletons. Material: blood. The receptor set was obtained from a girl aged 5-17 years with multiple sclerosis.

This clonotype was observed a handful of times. The DNA of the CDR3 is TGTGCCAGCAGCTTAAGCCGGGACAGCGACTATGGCTACACCTTC. This encodes CASSLSRDSDYGYTF. The chain is built from TRBV7-3 and TRBJ1-2, with 7 nucleotides matching TRBD1. The length of the CDR3 is 15 residues. Germline CDR1 reads SGHTA; CDR2 reads FQGTGA. V trimming: 1 base; J trimming: 3 bases; junction bases outside the gene matches: 5.

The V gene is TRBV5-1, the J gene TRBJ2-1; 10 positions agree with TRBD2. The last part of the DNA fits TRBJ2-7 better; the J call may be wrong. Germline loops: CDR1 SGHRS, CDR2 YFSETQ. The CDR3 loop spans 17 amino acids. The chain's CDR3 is CASSSGLAATLSNEQYF. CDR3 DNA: TGCGCCAGCAGCTCTGGACTAGCGGCTACCTTGTCTAATGAGCAGTACTTC.

CDR3 in amino acids: CASSLPGTGGSTQYF. Here the CDR3 DNA reads TGTGCCAGCTCGCTCCCCGGGACAGGTGGTAGTACGCAGTATTTT. V gene TRBV12-3 or TRBV12-4 combines with J gene TRBJ2-3; 8 bases map to TRBD1. The CDR3 is 15 residues long. J was trimmed by 8 bases and V by 8 bases; bases with no gene match: 15.

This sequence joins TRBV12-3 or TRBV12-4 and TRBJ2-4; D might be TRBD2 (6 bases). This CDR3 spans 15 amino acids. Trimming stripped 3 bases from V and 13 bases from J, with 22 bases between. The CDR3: CASSFSGEASDKQYF. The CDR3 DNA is TGTGCCAGCAGTTTTTCTGGAGAGGCTAGCGACAAGCAGTACTTC.

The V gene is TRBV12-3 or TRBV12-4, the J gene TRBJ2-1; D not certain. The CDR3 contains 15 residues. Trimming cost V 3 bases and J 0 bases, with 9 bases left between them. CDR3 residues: CASSFRTSSYNEQFF. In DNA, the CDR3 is TGTGCCAGCAGTTTCCGAACGAGCTCCTACAATGAGCAGTTCTTC.

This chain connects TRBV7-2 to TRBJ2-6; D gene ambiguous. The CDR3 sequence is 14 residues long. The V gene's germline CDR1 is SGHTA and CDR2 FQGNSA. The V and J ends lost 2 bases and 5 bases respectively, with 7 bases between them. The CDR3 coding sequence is TGTGCCAGCAGCTTAATAATAAGGGCCAACGTCCTGACTTTC. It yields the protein CASSLIIRANVLTF. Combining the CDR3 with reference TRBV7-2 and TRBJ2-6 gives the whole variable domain GAGVSQSPSNKVTEKGKDVELRCDPISGHTALYWYRQSLGQGLEFLIYFQGNSAPDKSGLPSDRFSAERTGGSVSTLTIQRTQQEDSAVYLCASSLIIRANVLTFGAGSRLTVL.

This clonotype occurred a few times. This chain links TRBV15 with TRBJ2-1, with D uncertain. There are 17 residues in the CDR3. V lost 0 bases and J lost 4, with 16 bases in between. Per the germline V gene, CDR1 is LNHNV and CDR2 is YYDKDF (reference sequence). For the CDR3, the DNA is TGTGCCACCAGCAGAGATTTCGGCGAGCTGGGGTACAATGAGCAGTTCTTC. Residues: CATSRDFGELGYNEQFF.

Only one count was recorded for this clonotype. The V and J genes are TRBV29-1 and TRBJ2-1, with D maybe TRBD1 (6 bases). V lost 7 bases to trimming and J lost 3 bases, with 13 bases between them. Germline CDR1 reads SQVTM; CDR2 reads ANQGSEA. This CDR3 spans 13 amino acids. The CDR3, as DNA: TGCAGCGCCGGCGGACAGTACTACAATGAGCAGTTCTTC. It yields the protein CSAGGQYYNEQFF.

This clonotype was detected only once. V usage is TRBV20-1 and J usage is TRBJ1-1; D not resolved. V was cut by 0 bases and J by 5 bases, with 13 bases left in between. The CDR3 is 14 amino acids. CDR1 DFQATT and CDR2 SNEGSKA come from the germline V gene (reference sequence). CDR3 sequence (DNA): TGCAGTGCTAGAGATGTTACCGGGAAGACTGAAGCTTTCTTT. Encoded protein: CSARDVTGKTEAFF.

The CDR3 nucleotides are TGCGCCAGCAGCTTTCACGGCAGCACAGATACGCAGTATTTT. It translates to CASSFHGSTDTQYF. The V and J genes are TRBV5-1 and TRBJ2-3; D is uncertain. The CDR3 runs to 14 residues. The V end lost 2 bases, the J end lost 0 bases, and 7 bases lay between the germline ends. The germline CDR1 and CDR2 sequences are SGHRS and YFSETQ.

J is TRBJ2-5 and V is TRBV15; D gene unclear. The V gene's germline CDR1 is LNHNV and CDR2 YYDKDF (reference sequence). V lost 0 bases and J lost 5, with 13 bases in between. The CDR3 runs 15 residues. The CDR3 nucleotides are TGTGCCACCAGCAGAGATCCACTCTTGTTGGAGACCCAGTACTTC. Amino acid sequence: CATSRDPLLLETQYF.